This is a list of T cell receptor beta chains from one sample in a study of metastatic and nonmetastatic thyroid tumors. TCRdb reanalyzed the PCR reads with MiXCR. The sample has 50,000 or so clones; less than 25% are singletons. The specimen sequenced was blood. The source of these receptors is a male donor with papillary thyroid cancer or a benign thyroid nodule (not recorded which). Some clones in this sample may be carry-over from other donors' samples. CDR3s include the opening cysteine and the closing phenylalanine or tryptophan. A D gene is named only where the DNA matches it firmly. A row's size may be missing; if present it is once, few, many or a size class.

j_call clone_size v_call d_call cdr3_aa cdr3_nt
TRBJ2-5 many TRBV7-9 NA CASTRREEETQYF TGTGCCAGCACCCGAAGGGAGGAAGAGACCCAGTACTTC
TRBJ1-6 few TRBV6-1 NA CASMGSGNSPLHF TGTGCCAGCATGGGGTCAGGTAATTCACCCCTCCACTTT
TRBJ2-1 many TRBV4-1 NA CASSQYPFRDSKNEQFF TGCGCCAGCAGCCAATATCCGTTCCGGGACTCTAAGAATGAGCAGTTCTTC
TRBJ2-5 many TRBV16 NA CASNAPTAHETQYF TGTGCCAGCAACGCCCCGACTGCCCACGAGACCCAGTACTTC
TRBJ1-6 many TRBV25-1 NA CASSDGTEYNSPLHF TGTGCCAGCAGTGATGGGACGGAGTATAATTCACCCCTCCACTTT
TRBJ2-2 NA TRBV4-2 TRBD2 CASSQGASGRPEGELFF TGTGCCAGCAGCCAAGGGGCTAGCGGGAGGCCTGAGGGGGAGCTGTTTTTT
TRBJ2-5 few TRBV6-1 NA CASSENRPRRVETQYF TGTGCCAGCAGCGAAAACCGCCCTAGGAGGGTGGAGACCCAGTACTTC
TRBJ2-7 many TRBV7-6 NA CASSPIAQLNYEQYF TGTGCCAGCAGCCCCATCGCTCAGTTGAACTACGAGCAGTACTTC
TRBJ1-2 NA TRBV27 NA CASSPDINYGYTF TGTGCCAGCAGTCCTGACATTAACTATGGCTACACCTTC
TRBJ2-7 many TRBV2 TRBD1 CASSGQGWYEQYF TGTGCCAGCAGTGGACAGGGGTGGTACGAGCAGTACTTC
TRBJ2-5 many TRBV2 NA CASSEAQVGETQYF TGTGCCAGCAGTGAAGCGCAGGTTGGGGAGACCCAGTACTTC
TRBJ2-6 medium-sized TRBV6-1 NA CASSDNSGANVLTF TGTGCCAGCAGTGACAACTCTGGGGCCAACGTCCTGACTTTC
TRBJ1-3 many TRBV24-1 NA CATSDLRGNTIYF TGTGCCACCAGTGATTTGAGGGGAAACACCATATATTTT
TRBJ2-7 NA TRBV2 NA CASSGRQAPYEQYF TGTGCCAGCTCCGGAAGACAGGCCCCCTACGAGCAGTACTTC
TRBJ2-5 many TRBV12-3/TRBV12-4 TRBD2 CASSLRRGVGETQYF TGTGCCAGCAGTTTAAGGCGGGGGGTGGGAGAGACCCAGTACTTC
TRBJ2-1 many TRBV2 NA CASSEVMGPGEQFF TGTGCCAGCAGTGAGGTTATGGGGCCAGGTGAGCAGTTCTTC
TRBJ1-1 NA TRBV7-3 NA CASSFKVGQVTEAFF TGTGCCAGTAGCTTCAAAGTAGGGCAGGTCACTGAAGCTTTCTTT
TRBJ2-7 NA TRBV4-3 TRBD2 CASSQGLVGYEQYF TGCGCCAGCAGCCAGGGACTAGTGGGTTACGAGCAGTACTTC
TRBJ1-1 medium-sized TRBV4-1 NA CASSRATEAFF TGCGCCAGCAGCCGGGCCACTGAAGCTTTCTTT
TRBJ2-1 NA TRBV7-3 NA CASSLGGPTYNEQFF TGTGCCAGCAGTCTCGGAGGGCCTACCTACAATGAGCAGTTCTTC
TRBJ2-2 few TRBV6-5 NA CASSYQVGSNTGELFF TGTGCCAGCAGTTACCAAGTAGGGTCGAACACCGGGGAGCTGTTTTTT
TRBJ2-5 many TRBV6-2/TRBV6-3 NA CASSYSRAHQGGGRETQYF TGTGCCAGCAGTTACTCTCGGGCCCATCAGGGGGGGGGCCGGGAGACCCAGTACTTC
TRBJ2-7 once TRBV4-3 NA CASSQEPYTYSYEQYF TGCGCCAGCAGCCAAGAACCGTACACCTACTCCTACGAGCAGTACTTC
TRBJ2-7 NA TRBV4-1 NA CASSQGGVAETYEQYF TGCGCCAGCAGCCAGGGCGGCGTAGCAGAAACCTACGAGCAGTACTTC
TRBJ2-7 NA TRBV12-3/TRBV12-4 NA CASSHLSLYEQYF TGTGCCAGCAGTCACCTGAGCCTCTACGAGCAGTACTTC
TRBJ2-7 NA TRBV20-1 NA CSAATTGGRTSYEQYF TGCAGTGCTGCTACTACAGGAGGTCGAACCTCCTACGAGCAGTACTTC
TRBJ2-3 once TRBV14 NA CASSLTEMDTQYF TGTGCCAGCAGCCTTACGGAGATGGATACGCAGTATTTT
TRBJ1-1 NA TRBV28 NA CASISPGMSAEAFF TGTGCCAGCATTTCCCCGGGAATGTCGGCTGAAGCTTTCTTT
TRBJ2-3 once TRBV13 NA CASSFLPTDTQYF TGTGCCAGCAGCTTCCTCCCCACAGATACGCAGTATTTT
TRBJ2-7 few TRBV6-1 NA CATEDWRDYEQYF TGTGCCACTGAGGACTGGCGGGACTACGAGCAGTACTTC
TRBJ2-1 many TRBV5-1 TRBD2 CASSLASGEGGEQFF TGCGCCAGCAGCTTGGCCAGCGGGGAGGGAGGTGAGCAGTTCTTC
TRBJ1-4 NA TRBV9 TRBD1 CASSVGTATNEKLFF TGTGCCAGCTCCGTCGGGACAGCAACTAATGAAAAACTGTTTTTT
TRBJ2-5 many TRBV7-9 TRBD2 CASSLYPGLAGGETQYF TGTGCCAGCAGCTTATATCCGGGACTAGCGGGAGGAGAGACCCAGTACTTC
TRBJ1-4 many TRBV6-1 TRBD1 CASRPIPGQGEEKLFF TGTGCCAGCAGACCAATACCGGGACAGGGGGAGGAAAAACTGTTTTTT
TRBJ2-1 many TRBV4-1 NA CASSHVGAESYNEQFF TGCGCCAGCAGCCACGTAGGGGCGGAATCCTACAATGAGCAGTTCTTC
TRBJ2-5 many TRBV20-1 TRBD2 CSAHFSSGPVRETQYF TGCAGTGCTCACTTCTCTAGCGGCCCCGTCCGGGAGACCCAGTACTTC
TRBJ1-1 many TRBV30 NA CAWSVLGAEAFF TGTGCCTGGAGTGTACTTGGGGCTGAAGCTTTCTTT
TRBJ2-2 many TRBV5-1 TRBD1 CASSLVGTGVTGELFF TGCGCCAGCAGCTTGGTGGGGACAGGGGTCACCGGGGAGCTGTTTTTT
TRBJ2-7 many TRBV5-1 NA CASSLKQDYEQYF TGCGCCAGCAGCTTGAAACAGGACTACGAGCAGTACTTC
TRBJ2-7 many TRBV13 NA CASSLASGPPAQYF TGTGCCAGCAGCTTAGCTTCCGGCCCCCCCGCGCAGTACTTC
TRBJ1-1 few TRBV12-3/TRBV12-4 TRBD1 CASIYRGATEAFF TGTGCCAGCATTTACAGGGGTGCCACTGAAGCTTTCTTT
TRBJ2-1 many TRBV6-5 TRBD2 CASSYRTSDNEQFF TGTGCCAGCAGTTATCGCACTAGCGACAATGAGCAGTTCTTC
TRBJ1-2 medium-sized TRBV5-1 TRBD1 CASSLQQGINYGYTF TGCGCCAGCAGTTTGCAACAGGGGATTAACTATGGCTACACCTTC